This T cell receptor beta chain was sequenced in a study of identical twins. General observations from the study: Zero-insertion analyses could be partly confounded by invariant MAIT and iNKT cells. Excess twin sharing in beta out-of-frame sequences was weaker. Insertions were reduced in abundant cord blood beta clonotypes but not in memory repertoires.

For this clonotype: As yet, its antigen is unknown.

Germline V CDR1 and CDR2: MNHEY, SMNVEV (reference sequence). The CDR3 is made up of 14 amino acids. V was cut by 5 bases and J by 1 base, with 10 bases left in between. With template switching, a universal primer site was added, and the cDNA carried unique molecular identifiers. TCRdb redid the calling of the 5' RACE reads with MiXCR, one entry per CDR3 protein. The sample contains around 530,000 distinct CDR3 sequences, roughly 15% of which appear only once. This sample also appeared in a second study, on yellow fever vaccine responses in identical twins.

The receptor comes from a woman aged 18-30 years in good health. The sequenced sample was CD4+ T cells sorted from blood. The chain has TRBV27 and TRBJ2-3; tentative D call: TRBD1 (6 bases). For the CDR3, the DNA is TGTGCCAGCAGTAGACAGGATCGCACAGATACGCAGTATTTT. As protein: CASSRQDRTDTQYF.